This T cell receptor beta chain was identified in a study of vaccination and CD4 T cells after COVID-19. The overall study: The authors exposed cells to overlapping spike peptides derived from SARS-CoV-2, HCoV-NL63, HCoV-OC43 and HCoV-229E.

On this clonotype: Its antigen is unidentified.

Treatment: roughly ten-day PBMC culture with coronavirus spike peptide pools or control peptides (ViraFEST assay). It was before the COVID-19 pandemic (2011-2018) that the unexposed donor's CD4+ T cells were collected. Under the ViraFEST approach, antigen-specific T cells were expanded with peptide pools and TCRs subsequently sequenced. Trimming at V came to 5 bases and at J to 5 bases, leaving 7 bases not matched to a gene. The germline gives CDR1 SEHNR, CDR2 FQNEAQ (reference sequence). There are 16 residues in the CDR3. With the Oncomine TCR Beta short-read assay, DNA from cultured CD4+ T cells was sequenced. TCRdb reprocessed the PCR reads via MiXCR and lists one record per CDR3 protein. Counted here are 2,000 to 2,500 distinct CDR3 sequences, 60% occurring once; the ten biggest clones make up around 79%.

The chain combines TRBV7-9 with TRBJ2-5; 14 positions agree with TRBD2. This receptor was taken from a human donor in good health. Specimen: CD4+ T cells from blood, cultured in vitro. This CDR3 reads CASSPHRTSGGETQYF. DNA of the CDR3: TGTGCCAGCAGCCCTCACCGGACTAGCGGGGGGGAGACCCAGTACTTC.